This record covers a single TCR beta chain. Its target is not known. These data come from a study of Ad26.COV2.S vaccination and SARS-CoV-2 variants. Study-wide results and caveats: Individuals receiving vaccine had higher spike-specific TCR breadth than placebo recipients did. An underestimation of total T cell responses may have resulted from the TCR breadth and depth analyses.

TCRdb's table, derived via immunoSEQ multiplex PCR, lists solely in-frame clones and lacks some. Altogether 300,000 to 450,000 clones are present, approximately 90% being singletons, with the ten largest covering 3.9%. V shed 5 bases and J 5 bases; nucleotides not matched to a gene: 3. CDR3 size: 13 residues. The germline V gene encodes CDR1 ENHRY and CDR2 SYGVKD. V usage is TRBV10-3 and J usage is TRBJ1-2; 9 bases match TRBD1. Sequences were derived from peripheral blood, sampled after recovery from COVID-19. The receptor's source is a human donor who had recovered from COVID-19. CDR3 DNA: TGTGCCATCAGTCTGGGACAGGGTTATGGCTACACCTTC. The encoded protein is CAISLGQGYGYTF.